Below, 27 T cell receptor beta chains from the same sample are listed, as sequenced in a study of cytomegalovirus exposure and HLA in healthy donors. Researchers ran the PCR with 60 Vbeta and 13 Jbeta primers. Libraries were prepared by immunoSEQ multiplex PCR; TCRdb keeps only in-frame clonotypes and omits some of them. Counted here are some 180,000 clones, 80% occurring once; the ten biggest clones make up 1.5% to 2%. The sample was PBMCs. These receptors originate from a young woman in good health and CMV-seronegative.

This chain uses TRBV7-3 with TRBJ2-5; D possibly corresponds to TRBD2 (6 bases). In germline, CDR1 is SGHTA, CDR2 FQGTGA. The CDR3 runs to 16 residues. The V end was cut by 5 bases, the J end by 2 bases, with 18 bases between. CDR3 loop: CASSPSRAGGQETQYF. DNA for the CDR3: TGTGCCAGCAGCCCCTCCCGAGCGGGCGGACAAGAGACCCAGTACTTC.

The chain combines TRBV5-4 with TRBJ2-5, with 11 nucleotides matching TRBD2. Germline V gene data show CDR1 as SGHNT and CDR2 as YYREEE (reference sequence). The CDR3 consists of 17 residues. The J segment lost 3 bases and the V segment lost 4 bases, leaving 11 bases of the junction unmatched. CDR3 amino acids: CASSRPGGSGGEETQYF. CDR3 nucleotide sequence: TGTGCCAGCAGCCGGCCAGGAGGTAGCGGGGGGGAAGAGACCCAGTACTTC.

The chain recombines TRBV30 with TRBJ2-7, with TRBD1 as a possible D gene (6 bases). V lost 2 bases to trimming and J lost 6 bases, with 20 bases between them. Per germline, CDR1 GTSNPN and CDR2 SVGIG (reference sequence). This CDR3 comprises 15 residues. Written as DNA, the CDR3 is TGTGCCTGGAGTCACCTCCAACAGGGCTCGGTCGAGCAGTACTTC. Protein: CAWSHLQQGSVEQYF.

The chain has TRBV7-3 and TRBJ2-3, with a tentative D call TRBD2 (6 bases). CDR1 is SGHTA and CDR2 is FQGTGA in the germline V gene. The CDR3 has 14 amino acids. The ends were cut back, 5 bases at V and 1 base at J, with 10 bases in the middle. CDR3 DNA sequence: TGTGCCAGCAGCAACGGAGGGCGCACAGATACGCAGTATTTT. Translating it yields CASSNGGRTDTQYF.

Here the CDR3 reads CASSLHRAGADTQYF. The CDR3, as DNA: TGTGCCAGCAGCCTACACAGGGCAGGGGCAGATACGCAGTATTTT. This chain links TRBV5-8 with TRBJ2-3; TRBD1 is a possible D gene (6 bases). Per the germline V gene, CDR1 is SGHTS and CDR2 is YDEGEE. There are 15 residues in the CDR3. Between the trimmed V and J ends, which lost 4 bases and 4 bases, there was a span of 16 bases.

The gene calls are TRBV6-6 and TRBJ2-1; TRBD2 matches 9 bases. The CDR3 consists of 16 residues. Germline V gene sequence: CDR1 MNHNY, CDR2 SVGAGI (reference sequence). V was pared by 0 bases and J by 6 bases, with 6 bases of the junction left unmatched. CDR3 DNA: TGTGCCAGCAGTTACTCGGCGGGGGGGCTTTCCAATGAGCAGTTCTTC. Residues: CASSYSAGGLSNEQFF.

A remark on this clone: A junction end diverges from the germline sequence, so it may reflect a read error. The chain couples TRBV7-3 to TRBJ2-7; D is unresolved. The CDR3 extends over 13 amino acids. Germline-derived CDR1 and CDR2 are SGHTA and FQGTGA. The CDR3: CASSLLSSSEQYF. The CDR3 nucleotides read TGTGCCAGCAGCTTATTATCGTCCTCCGAGCAGTACTTC. Full variable domain (remainder filled in from reference TRBV7-3 and TRBJ2-7): GAGVSQTPSNKVTEKGKYVELRCDPISGHTALYWYRQSLGQGPEFLIYFQGTGAADDSGLPNDRFFAVRPEGSVSTLKIQRTERGDSAVYLCASSLLSSSEQYFGPGTRLTVT.

The chain is built from TRBV9 and TRBJ2-7; no reliable D call. The V and J ends lost 0 bases and 1 base respectively, with 8 bases between them. CDR1 is SGDLS and CDR2 is YYNGEE in the germline V gene. The CDR3 is made up of 14 amino acids. The DNA for the CDR3 is TGTGCCAGCAGCGTAGGTGACACTTCCTACGAGCAGTACTTC. This gives the protein CASSVGDTSYEQYF.

The rearrangement links TRBV10-3 to TRBJ2-3; D is possibly TRBD1 (8 bases). Germline V lookup: CDR1 ENHRY, CDR2 SYGVKD. This CDR3 region has 12 residues. Here the CDR3 reads CAAQGGEDTQYF. The CDR3 nucleotides are TGTGCGGCACAGGGGGGGGAAGATACGCAGTATTTT.

The CDR3 spells CASSSEVGRGGYEQFF. As DNA, the CDR3 is TGTGCCAGCAGCTCGGAGGTCGGACGGGGAGGCTATGAGCAGTTCTTC. This chain joins TRBV5-4 and TRBJ2-1, with D tentatively TRBD2 (6 bases). The germline CDR1 and CDR2 sequences are SGHNT and YYREEE (reference sequence). The CDR3 is made up of 16 amino acids. Trimming left V 3 bases short and J 8 bases short, with 21 bases between. Variable domain in full (rest from reference TRBV5-4 and TRBJ2-1): ETGVTQSPTHLIKTRGQQVTLRCSSQSGHNTVSWYQQALGQGPQFIFQYYREEENGRGNFPPRFSGLQFPNYSSELNVNALELDDSALYLCASSSEVGRGGYEQFFGPGTRLTVL.

V usage is TRBV30 and J usage is TRBJ1-2; D possibly corresponds to TRBD1 (6 bases). V lost 0 bases and J 7 bases, leaving 12 bases between the germline ends. Germline assignment: CDR1 GTSNPN and CDR2 SVGIG (reference sequence). This CDR3 is built from 13 residues. In DNA form, the CDR3 reads TGTGCCTGGAGTGTACCAGGGGCGGGTGGCTACACCTTC. Protein: CAWSVPGAGGYTF.

This rearrangement joins TRBV27 to TRBJ1-3; TRBD1 matches 7 bases. CDR3 size: 13 residues. Germline V gene sequence: CDR1 MNHEY, CDR2 SMNVEV (reference sequence). V lost 6 bases, J lost 4 bases, and 3 bases stayed unmatched. As DNA, the CDR3 is TGTGCCAGCAGAACGACAGGGGGAAACACCATATATTTT. It translates to CASRTTGGNTIYF.

The CDR3 coding sequence is TGTGCCAGCACCCCGGGCCAGGGGGCTCCAGGGCAGTACTTC. Translation gives CASTPGQGAPGQYF. The V and J genes are TRBV2 and TRBJ2-7; 8 bases agree with TRBD1. After removal of 7 bases from V and 9 bases from J, the junction contained 14 bases not matched to a gene. Germline loops: CDR1 SNHLY, CDR2 FYNNEI. The CDR3 extends over 14 amino acids.

V and J are TRBV25-1 and TRBJ1-6, with D possibly being TRBD1 (5 bases). The CDR3 totals 16 residues. Germline V gives CDR1 MGHDK, CDR2 SYGVNS. Trimming cost V 4 bases and J 7 bases, with 17 bases left between them. CDR3 nucleotides: TGTGCCAGCAGTGCGTCAGGGATGGGCCGCAATTCACCCCTCCACTTT. It translates to CASSASGMGRNSPLHF.

The chain is built from TRBV29-1 and TRBJ2-2; D unresolved. The CDR3 covers 14 residues. V gave up 3 bases and J gave up 7 bases, with 15 bases separating them. CDR1 and CDR2 (germline): SQVTM, ANQGSEA. In DNA form, the CDR3 reads TGCAGCGTTGAGCAGTCTCAAAGTGGCGGGGAGCTGTTTTTT. Protein sequence: CSVEQSQSGGELFF.

This chain joins TRBV5-1 and TRBJ1-2; perhaps TRBD1 as D (5 bases). Trimming pared 1 base from V and 6 bases from J, leaving 16 bases between. CDR3 length equals 15 residues. Germline V gene data show CDR1 as SGHRS and CDR2 as YFSETQ. The CDR3 spells CASSLFPTGTDGYTF. The CDR3 nucleotides are TGCGCCAGCAGCTTGTTCCCAACAGGTACGGATGGCTACACCTTC.

This clone was picked up a small number of times. V is TRBV7-2 and J is TRBJ2-7; TRBD2 aligns across 7 bases. This CDR3 has 16 amino acids. Germline trimming cut 5 bases from V and 1 base from J; bases unmatched to any gene: 11. Germline loops: CDR1 SGHTA, CDR2 FQGNSA. CDR3 nucleotides: TGTGCCAGCAGCGCGCGGACTAGGAAAATTTCCTACGAGCAGTACTTC. Its translation: CASSARTRKISYEQYF.

This clone is medium-sized. The chain is built from TRBV4-1 and TRBJ2-1, with TRBD2 matching over 14 bases. CDR1 is MGHRA, CDR2 YSYEKL, per germline. The CDR3 totals 17 residues. J was trimmed by 7 bases and V by 0 bases; bases with no gene match: 5. As DNA, the CDR3 is TGCGCCAGCAGCCAAGAGAGGACTAGCGGGGGGATGAATGAGCAGTTCTTC. This encodes CASSQERTSGGMNEQFF.

The chain uses TRBV6-8 and TRBJ2-7, with 7 nucleotides matching TRBD2. The CDR3 is made up of 15 amino acids. Per germline, CDR1 MNHGY and CDR2 SAAAGT. V lost 5 bases and J lost 6; bases outside the gene matches: 13. This CDR3 reads CASSPKTSTRCEQYF. The CDR3 bases are TGTGCCAGCAGTCCGAAGACTAGCACCCGATGCGAGCAGTACTTC.

This rearrangement joins TRBV4-1 to TRBJ1-6; D possibly corresponds to TRBD1 (6 bases). This CDR3 is 15 amino acids long. The V end was cut by 4 bases, the J end by 9 bases, with 16 bases between. Germline CDR1 MGHRA, CDR2 YSYEKL. The CDR3 region has the DNA TGCGCCAGCAGCCCCTTACAGGGAGGGGGTTCACCCCTCCACTTT. It translates to CASSPLQGGGSPLHF.

CDR3 amino acids: CASSETQVYGYTF. CDR3 bases: TGTGCCAGCAGTGAAACACAGGTCTATGGCTACACCTTC. The V and J genes are TRBV6-1 and TRBJ1-2; weak D call: TRBD1 (5 bases). Germline values: CDR1 MNHNS, CDR2 SASEGT. This CDR3 is 13 amino acids long. The V end lost 2 bases, the J end lost 4 bases, and 8 bases lay between the germline ends.

The chain has TRBV7-2 and TRBJ1-6; D is possibly TRBD1 (6 bases). The CDR3 totals 14 residues. From germline, CDR1 is SGHTA and CDR2 FQGNSA. The V and J ends lost 1 base and 10 bases respectively, with 11 bases between them. The CDR3 DNA sequence: TGTGCCAGCAGCTTAGACAGGGTGGAATCACCCCTCCACTTT. Translation gives CASSLDRVESPLHF.

The V call is TRBV19, the J call TRBJ2-2; D uncertain. Germline V gene data show CDR1 as LNHDA and CDR2 as SQIVND (reference sequence). V was clipped by 4 bases and J by 0 bases, with 3 bases between them. This CDR3 contains 13 residues. CDR3: CASSSANTGELFF. The CDR3 DNA reads as TGTGCCAGTAGTAGCGCGAACACCGGGGAGCTGTTTTTT.

Only one count was recorded for this clone. The chain combines TRBV6-1 with TRBJ2-7, with a weak D call TRBD1 (5 bases). From germline, CDR1 is MNHNS and CDR2 SASEGT. V was trimmed by 0 bases and J by 4 bases, leaving 13 bases between them. The CDR3 has 15 amino acids. The CDR3 region is CASSEARSTGYEQYF. The CDR3 DNA sequence: TGTGCCAGCAGTGAAGCAAGATCCACAGGTTACGAGCAGTACTTC.

The chain has TRBV9 and TRBJ2-5; D gene uncertain. This CDR3 is built from 15 residues. Germline V gene sequence: CDR1 SGDLS, CDR2 YYNGEE. The ends were cut back, 0 bases at V and 2 bases at J, with 11 bases in the middle. CDR3 coding DNA: TGTGCCAGCAGCGTAGTCCCTGGCTTTCAAGAGACCCAGTACTTC. Translated, it gives CASSVVPGFQETQYF.

The chain recombines TRBV19 with TRBJ2-7, with 12 bases that match TRBD1. J was trimmed by 5 bases and V by 5 bases; bases with no gene match: 13. Germline V gene sequence: CDR1 LNHDA, CDR2 SQIVND (reference sequence). CDR3 length: 17 residues. The CDR3 spells CASSRLPGQGAGDEQYF. CDR3 nucleotide sequence: TGTGCCAGTAGTCGACTCCCGGGACAGGGGGCGGGGGACGAGCAGTACTTC.

This sequence joins TRBV5-8 and TRBJ2-7; D unclear. Trimming left V 0 bases short and J 3 bases short, with 10 bases between. The CDR3 consists of 14 residues. Germline V gene data show CDR1 as SGHTS and CDR2 as YDEGEE. The CDR3 nucleotides are TGTGCCAGCAGCTTGGTCGCGGTAAACTACGAGCAGTACTTC. Its protein is CASSLVAVNYEQYF. Using reference TRBV5-8 and TRBJ2-7 for the parts outside the CDR3, the full variable domain is EAGVTQSPTHLIKTRGQQATLRCSPISGHTSVYWYQQALGLGLQFLLWYDEGEERNRGNFPPRFSGRQFPNYSSELNVNALELEDSALYLCASSLVAVNYEQYFGPGTRLTVT.